This T cell receptor (beta chain) emerged from a study of T cells expressing NK-cell markers (dated by TCRdb to the early 2020s). Describing the broader study: TCR beta-chain repertoires were profiled in sorted CD3+CD56+NKG2C+, CD3+CD56+NKG2C- and CD3+CD56-NKG2C+ T-cell subsets from roughly eight donors. The libraries were sequenced on Illumina HiSeq 2000/2500, MiSeq or NextSeq, producing 2 x 150 bp reads. Seven of the eight sequenced donors were HCMV-seropositive and one was HCMV-seronegative. All eight donors whose samples were sequenced were randomly selected healthy volunteers, three of them men and five women. Overall study outcomes, separate from this receptor: For 6 or 7 donors, the dominant CD3+CD56+NKG2C+ clonotypes were among the top 10 CD8+ clonotypes and accounted for about 1.0-8% of CD8+ T cells. Whether the expanded NKG2C-expressing T cell clones were specific for HCMV antigens was left unclear. Those dominant clonotypes were again the most abundant among CD3+CD56-NKG2C+ cells in a handful of donors, at about 25-65%.

As to this clonotype: Its antigen has not been determined.

The sample was run on an Illumina HiSeq 2000. TCR beta cDNA libraries were prepared using 5'RACE template switching, which introduced a universal primer site and unique molecular identifiers. cDNA synthesis was primed from the TCR beta constant segment, followed by two successive PCR amplification steps. The study's own analysis went as follows. MIGEC was used to demultiplex reads and group reads by UMI, and MiTCR was used to assemble and quantify clonotypes. To exclude erroneous sequences, any TCR cDNA sequence not supported by at least two reads was discarded. Downstream repertoire analysis used the tcR package, and clonotypes were matched across fractions by CDR3 nucleotide sequence plus V segment. Antigen specificity was annotated against VDJdb with VDJmatch, allowing one amino acid substitution in CDR3. After reprocessing by TCRdb, each CDR3 protein sequence is one entry, and no DNA is given. None of the V and J calls come from the authors' own analysis; TCRdb made them. This sample's listing comprises hundreds of thousands of distinct CDR3 sequences. The ten largest clones take up 3.5% to 5% of the sample.

A commercial ELISA kit detecting HCMV-specific IgG in serum was used to determine HCMV serostatus. Peripheral blood mononuclear cells were isolated from blood by Ficoll density gradient centrifugation. The CDR3 holds 16 amino acids from the cysteine to the phenylalanine. The nucleotide record is missing. The germline V gene yields SGHDN for CDR1 and FVKESK for CDR2. Sequencing was performed on blood T cells: a sorted CD56 or NKG2C T cell subset, CD4+ or CD8+ T cells, or bulk PBMC T cells (not recorded which). The rearranged segments are TRBV14 and TRBJ2-1. The TCR was taken from a woman aged 18 to 75 in good health. The CDR3 region: CASSQDLGLKVNEQFF.